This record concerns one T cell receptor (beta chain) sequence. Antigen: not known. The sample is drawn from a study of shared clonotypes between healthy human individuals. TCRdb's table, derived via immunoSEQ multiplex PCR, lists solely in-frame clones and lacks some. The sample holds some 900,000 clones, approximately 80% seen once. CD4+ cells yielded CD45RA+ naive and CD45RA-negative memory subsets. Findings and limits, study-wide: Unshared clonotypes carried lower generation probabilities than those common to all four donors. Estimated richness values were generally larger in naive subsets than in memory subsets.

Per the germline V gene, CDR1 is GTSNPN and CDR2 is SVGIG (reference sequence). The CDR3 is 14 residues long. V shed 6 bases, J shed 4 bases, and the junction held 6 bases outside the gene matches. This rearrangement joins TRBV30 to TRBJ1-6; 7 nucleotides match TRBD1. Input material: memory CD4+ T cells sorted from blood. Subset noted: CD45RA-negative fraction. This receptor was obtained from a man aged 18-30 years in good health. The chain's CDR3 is CACMTGQYNSPLHF. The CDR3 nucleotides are TGTGCCTGCATGACAGGGCAATATAATTCACCCCTCCACTTT.